The present TCR beta chain was sequenced within a study of blood T cell repertoires in COVID-19. At the level of the study: The United States, Italy and Spain supplied acute and convalescent COVID-19 samples.

Authors' methods: Reference gene primers were amplified, and this amplification served to estimate nucleated cell counts. Produced via immunoSEQ multiplex PCR; TCRdb's table is partial and in-frame only. That table furnishes V, J and clone size, whereas the DNA furnished D and trimming. This sample yields approximately 210,000 clones, of which around 86% are seen a single time; 2.2% belongs to the top ten. With 7 bases removed from V and 0 bases from J, the gap between germline ends came to 12 bases. This CDR3 contains 15 residues. The germline gives CDR1 SNHLY, CDR2 FYNNEI. Sequencing used peripheral blood. The sequence was obtained from a man aged 25-45 years who had recovered from COVID-19. The chain uses TRBV2 and TRBJ1-4, with D uncertain. The CDR3 nucleotides read TGTGCCAGCACCCTGGGGAGAGCAACTAATGAAAAACTGTTTTTT. Amino acid sequence: CASTLGRATNEKLFF.